The text below deals with one T cell receptor (beta chain). What it binds is unknown. CDR1 and CDR2 from the germline V gene are MDHEN and SYDVKM. This CDR3 spans 15 amino acids. The V and J ends lost 8 bases and 7 bases, in that order; junction bases with no gene match: 8. As TCR cDNA was made by 5'RACE template switching, a universal primer site and UMIs were added. Each CDR3 protein gets one entry after TCRdb re-called the 5' RACE reads with MiXCR. The data hold approximately 450,000 distinct CDR3 sequences, with approximately 18% observed a single time. The data originate from a study of T cells after yellow fever vaccination. Study-level background: SMART-Seq v4 Ultra Low Input served to prepare low-cell-number fractions. Study observations and caveats: Weaker in magnitude, the secondary response showed a faster peak on day 5 versus 15. Any FACS-sorted repertoire could hold abundant clonotypes that contaminate it from the bulk population.

The sample here was PBMCs, taken before the yellow fever booster vaccination. This TCR was sampled from a man younger than 30 who received the YFV17D yellow fever vaccine. The genes are TRBV28 and TRBJ1-6; TRBD1 agrees at 10 bases. The CDR3 spells CASGWPGQGNSPLHF. The DNA for the CDR3 is TGTGCCAGCGGCTGGCCGGGACAGGGGAATTCACCCCTCCACTTT.